These 15 T cell receptor beta chains share one sample of origin, sequenced in a study of blood T cell repertoires in COVID-19. Sequencing was performed with immunoSEQ multiplex PCR; in TCRdb, only in-frame clones are kept and a portion is missing. The sample includes around 200,000 clones, about 87% seen only once; the top ten take 2.7%. The sequencing input was peripheral blood. The receptor set was obtained from a man in his forties or fifties with active or convalescent COVID-19.

As DNA, the CDR3 is TGTGCCAGCAGCTTGGGGCCCGGAGACGTTGAGCAGTTCTTC. Its protein is CASSLGPGDVEQFF. This chain connects TRBV5-4 to TRBJ2-1, with unresolved D. Germline CDR1 SGHNT, CDR2 YYREEE (reference sequence). Trimming stripped 0 bases from V and 9 bases from J, with 13 bases between. The CDR3 sequence is 14 residues long.

The V call is TRBV6-5, the J call TRBJ1-1, with a weak D call TRBD1 (6 bases). The V gene lost 5 bases and the J gene lost 4 bases, with 14 bases spanning the gap. Germline loops: CDR1 MNHEY, CDR2 SVGAGI. There are 14 residues in the CDR3. The CDR3 region is CASSQTGSGTEAFF. CDR3 in DNA: TGTGCCAGCAGTCAAACAGGGAGCGGCACTGAAGCTTTCTTT.

In DNA form, the CDR3 reads TGTGCCAGTAAGGGCCTAGCGGGGGGCTCCGAAGAGACCCAGTACTTC. Residues: CASKGLAGGSEETQYF. The V gene is TRBV19, the J gene TRBJ2-5; 11 bases are shared with TRBD2. This CDR3 spans 16 amino acids. The germline gives CDR1 LNHDA, CDR2 SQIVND (reference sequence). The V segment lost 7 bases and the J segment 3 bases; nucleotides outside the gene matches: 10. Full variable domain (remainder filled in from reference TRBV19 and TRBJ2-5): DGGITQSPKYLFRKEGQNVTLSCEQNLNHDAMYWYRQDPGQGLRLIYYSQIVNDFQKGDIAEGYSVSREKKESFPLTVTSAQKNPTAFYLCASKGLAGGSEETQYFGPGTRLLVL.

This rearrangement joins TRBV18 to TRBJ2-3; 8 nucleotides match TRBD2. V gave up 2 bases and J gave up 4 bases; unmatched junction bases: 5. Per the germline V gene, CDR1 is KGHSH and CDR2 is LQKENI. CDR3 size: 15 residues. CDR3 bases: TGTGCCAGCTCACCAGGGACTAGTTCATCAGATACGCAGTATTTT. It codes for CASSPGTSSSDTQYF. Full variable domain (outside the CDR3, taken from reference TRBV18 and TRBJ2-3): NAGVMQNPRHLVRRRGQEARLRCSPMKGHSHVYWYRQLPEEGLKFMVYLQKENIIDESGMPKERFSAEFPKEGPSILRIQQVVRGDSAAYFCASSPGTSSSDTQYFGPGTRLTVL.

The chain has TRBV6-5 and TRBJ1-3; D not certain. Trimming pared 11 bases from V and 0 bases from J, leaving 14 bases between. The CDR3 has 14 amino acids. Germline CDR1 is MNHEY and CDR2 is SVGAGI. CDR3 region: CAGHIPSSGNTIYF. The CDR3 DNA sequence: TGTGCCGGGCACATCCCGAGCTCTGGAAACACCATATATTTT.

V gene TRBV11-3 combines with J gene TRBJ1-1, with 7 bases fitting TRBD1. CDR1 SGHNT and CDR2 YENEEA come from the germline V gene. The CDR3 runs to 14 residues. J gave up 7 bases and V 5 bases, and 10 bases lay outside the gene matches. The CDR3 protein is CASSPGGQLGEAFF. DNA for the CDR3: TGTGCCAGCAGCCCCGGGGGACAGTTGGGTGAAGCTTTCTTT.

The chain is built from TRBV4-2 and TRBJ1-2, with 10 bases fitting TRBD1. V gave up 1 base and J gave up 3 bases; unmatched junction bases: 2. The CDR3 spans 15 residues. Germline CDR1 is LGHNA and CDR2 is YNFKEQ. The CDR3 region has the DNA TGTGCCAGCAGCCAAGGACAGGGGGCTGACTATGGCTACACCTTC. It specifies CASSQGQGADYGYTF.

The CDR3 DNA is TGTGCCAGCTCACCAGGACAGGACACGGTATATGGCTACACCTTC. Translation: CASSPGQDTVYGYTF. This chain connects TRBV18 to TRBJ1-2; 7 positions agree with TRBD1. Germline V lookup: CDR1 KGHSH, CDR2 LQKENI. The CDR3 sequence is 15 residues long. With V trimmed by 2 bases and J by 5 bases, 8 bases remained unmatched.

This chain joins TRBV7-3 and TRBJ2-5; D remains unclear. The V gene lost 6 bases and the J gene lost 4 bases, with 18 bases spanning the gap. The CDR3 runs to 15 residues. The germline gives CDR1 SGHTA, CDR2 FQGTGA. The CDR3 region is CASRSGVASRETQYF. CDR3 coding DNA: TGTGCCAGCAGATCAGGCGTGGCGTCTCGAGAGACCCAGTACTTC.

This chain uses TRBV6-5 with TRBJ1-6, with D unclear. V lost 8 bases and J lost 0, with 8 bases in between. The germline CDR1 and CDR2 sequences are MNHEY and SVGAGI. The CDR3 runs 14 residues. CDR3 bases: TGTGCCAGCGGGCAGAGCTCCTATAATTCACCCCTCCACTTT. Its protein product is CASGQSSYNSPLHF.

This sequence joins TRBV6-5 and TRBJ2-2; tentatively, D is TRBD1 (6 bases). Trimming removed 6 bases at V and 5 bases at J, with 13 bases between. From germline, CDR1 is MNHEY and CDR2 SVGAGI. The CDR3 loop spans 14 amino acids. As DNA, the CDR3 is TGTGCCAGCAGCCGACAGGTAGTGACCGGGGAGCTGTTTTTT. Protein product: CASSRQVVTGELFF.

In this sample, this clone turned up once. The rearrangement links TRBV2 to TRBJ1-4; D not resolved. This CDR3 is 15 amino acids long. Germline CDR1 and CDR2: SNHLY and FYNNEI. Trimming shortened V by 2 bases and J by 4 bases, and 11 bases separated the two germline ends. The CDR3 region is CASSERRSGNEKLFF. CDR3 nucleotides: TGTGCCAGCAGTGAACGAAGGAGCGGTAATGAAAAACTGTTTTTT. Filled out from reference TRBV2 and TRBJ1-4, the complete variable domain reads EPEVTQTPSHQVTQMGQEVILRCVPISNHLYFYWYRQILGQKVEFLVSFYNNEISEKSEIFDDQFSVERPDGSNFTLKIRSTKLEDSAMYFCASSERRSGNEKLFFGSGTQLSVL.

This sequence joins TRBV6-1 and TRBJ1-6, with D possibly TRBD1 on 6 matching bases. This CDR3 has 18 residues. The germline CDR1 and CDR2 sequences are MNHNS and SASEGT. V lost 3 bases, J lost 3 bases, and 18 bases lay in between. The DNA for the CDR3 is TGTGCCAGCAGTGAGGACAGATACGTTCTCTACTATAATTCACCCCTCCACTTT. This gives the protein CASSEDRYVLYYNSPLHF.

This clone was detected only a few times. The chain has TRBV12-3 or TRBV12-4 and TRBJ1-5; 7 bases map to TRBD1. Unmatched junction bases numbered 3, after V lost 5 bases and J lost 5 bases. This CDR3 is 13 amino acids long. CDR3 loop: CASSQDRDQPQHF. CDR3 sequence (DNA): TGTGCCAGCAGTCAAGACAGGGATCAGCCCCAGCATTTT.

The rearrangement joins TRBV11-2 to TRBJ1-2; 7 bases are shared with TRBD1. The CDR3 consists of 12 residues. The germline CDR1 and CDR2 sequences are SGHAT and FQNNGV. V gave up 4 bases and J gave up 7 bases; unmatched junction bases: 3. The CDR3 DNA reads as TGTGCCAGCAGCTCGACAGGGTCTGGCTACACCTTC. Amino acids: CASSSTGSGYTF.